The T cell receptor (beta chain) under discussion was sequenced for a study of identical twins. This clonotype turned up a few times. TCRdb called the 5' RACE reads again in MiXCR, with one record for every CDR3 protein. The repertoire holds 430,000 or so distinct CDR3 sequences, with 24% as singletons. Germline trimming cut 5 bases from V and 7 bases from J; bases unmatched to any gene: 9. The CDR3 is 15 residues long. The germline gives CDR1 MNHEY, CDR2 SMNVEV (reference sequence). This sample was also put to use in a study of T cells expressing NK-cell markers. Per that study: HCMV specificity was not established for the expanded NKG2C+ T cell clones.

V usage is TRBV27 and J usage is TRBJ2-7; TRBD2 matches at 12 bases. The TCR sequence derives from a woman aged 18-30 years in good health. Sequenced material: CD4+ T cells sorted from blood. CDR3 protein: CASSPSLAGGREQYF. The CDR3 region has the DNA TGTGCCAGCAGTCCCTCACTAGCGGGAGGCCGGGAGCAGTACTTC.